A single sample is the source of the 17 T cell receptor beta chains below, sequenced in a study of blood T cell repertoires in COVID-19. Sequenced by immunoSEQ multiplex PCR; TCRdb stores in-frame clones only, minus some. Of some 350,000 clones listed, nearly 90% are singletons. The sample comprised peripheral blood. The receptors shown here come from a man aged 18 to 30 with active or convalescent COVID-19.

The chain is built from TRBV7-9 and TRBJ1-4, with TRBD1 as a possible D gene (6 bases). This CDR3 contains 15 residues. Germline V gene lookup returns CDR1 SEHNR and CDR2 FQNEAQ (reference sequence). V lost 2 bases and J 5 bases, leaving 12 bases between the germline ends. DNA for the CDR3: TGTGCCAGCAGCTTATCCAGGGGAGGGAATGAAAAACTGTTTTTT. This codes for CASSLSRGGNEKLFF.

The rearrangement links TRBV27 to TRBJ2-1; weak D call: TRBD1 (5 bases). V lost 4 bases and J lost 6, with 10 bases in between. The CDR3 contains 13 residues. Germline CDR1 is MNHEY and CDR2 is SMNVEV (reference sequence). The CDR3 is CASSSTGSNEQFF. CDR3 sequence (DNA): TGTGCCAGCAGTTCAACAGGTTCCAATGAGCAGTTCTTC.

The genes are TRBV19 and TRBJ1-2, with D maybe TRBD1 (6 bases). The CDR3 extends over 13 amino acids. Trimming stripped 7 bases from V and 3 bases from J, with 12 bases between. Germline CDR1 and CDR2: LNHDA and SQIVND (reference sequence). CDR3 DNA sequence: TGTGCCAGTACCTCGACAGGCTACTATGGCTACACCTTC. It translates to CASTSTGYYGYTF.

This CDR3 reads CATWVEGTGRYTF. In nucleotides, the CDR3 is TGTGCCACCTGGGTTGAGGGGACAGGGCGGTACACCTTC. V is TRBV28 and J is TRBJ1-2, with TRBD1 matching 9 bases. V gave up 10 bases and J gave up 11 bases; unmatched junction bases: 14. The germline gives CDR1 MDHEN, CDR2 SYDVKM. The CDR3 extends over 13 amino acids.

This rearrangement joins TRBV6-6 to TRBJ2-7; the match to TRBD1 covers 8 bases. V shed 8 bases, J shed 0 bases, and the junction held 6 bases outside the gene matches. The CDR3 has 14 residues. Germline-derived CDR1 and CDR2 are MNHNY and SVGAGI (reference sequence). The CDR3 sequence is CASDRTGSSYEQYF. In DNA, the CDR3 is TGTGCCAGCGACAGGACAGGGTCCTCCTACGAGCAGTACTTC.

V is TRBV15 and J is TRBJ1-1; TRBD1 aligns across 7 bases. V shed 9 bases, J shed 4 bases, and the junction held 14 bases outside the gene matches. Germline V gene lookup returns CDR1 LNHNV and CDR2 YYDKDF (reference sequence). The CDR3 spans 15 residues. As DNA, the CDR3 is TGTGCCACAAAGGGACAGAAATTTACAGCCACTGAAGCTTTCTTT. It translates to CATKGQKFTATEAFF.

V gene TRBV6-5 combines with J gene TRBJ1-2; 9 bases line up with TRBD1. The CDR3 contains 14 residues. Per germline, CDR1 MNHEY and CDR2 SVGAGI. V shed 6 bases and J 2 bases; nucleotides not matched to a gene: 4. The DNA for the CDR3 is TGTGCCAGCAGGACAGGGGGTAACAACTATGGCTACACCTTC. As protein: CASRTGGNNYGYTF.

The rearrangement links TRBV28 to TRBJ1-2; D is perhaps TRBD1 (6 bases). The length of the CDR3 is 13 residues. The V gene lost 2 bases and the J gene lost 5 bases, with 9 bases spanning the gap. Germline loops: CDR1 MDHEN, CDR2 SYDVKM. DNA for the CDR3: TGTGCCAGCAGTTTACAGGGGTGGTATGGCTACACCTTC. This sequence encodes CASSLQGWYGYTF.

The CDR3 sequence: CASIATGTAFRTF. CDR3 in DNA: TGTGCCAGCATCGCCACCGGGACTGCCTTCCGCACCTTC. The V call is TRBV7-2, the J call TRBJ1-2, with D perhaps matching TRBD1 (5 bases). Trimming took 7 bases from V and 13 from J, leaving 22 bases between them. The length of the CDR3 is 13 residues. CDR1 and CDR2 (germline): SGHTA, FQGNSA.

The J gene is TRBJ2-1, the V gene TRBV7-3; TRBD1 matches at 7 bases. Per the germline V gene, CDR1 is SGHTA and CDR2 is FQGTGA. J gave up 6 bases and V 0 bases, and 5 bases lay outside the gene matches. The CDR3 covers 15 residues. CDR3 loop: CASSLTGQLGNEQFF. The CDR3 nucleotides read TGTGCCAGCAGCTTAACGGGACAGCTTGGCAATGAGCAGTTCTTC.

The V call is TRBV21-1, the J call TRBJ2-4; TRBD2, as called in the table, went unchecked against the DNA. TRBV21-1 is deemed a pseudogene. The CDR3 contains 12 residues. This CDR3 is CASSTRLDIQYF. The CDR3 nucleotides are TGTGCCAGCAGTACGCGGTTAGACATTCAGTACTTC.

The genes are TRBV18 and TRBJ2-2; D may be TRBD1 (6 bases). V dropped 1 base and J dropped 10 bases, with 16 bases sitting between them. This CDR3 is 15 amino acids long. Per the germline V gene, CDR1 is KGHSH and CDR2 is LQKENI. The CDR3 spells CASSPLSGQKTELFF. CDR3 DNA sequence: TGTGCCAGCTCACCACTTTCCGGACAGAAGACGGAGCTGTTTTTT.

The CDR3 here is CASSKDGDSYEQYF. CDR3 sequence (DNA): TGTGCCAGCAGCAAAGACGGGGACAGCTACGAGCAGTACTTC. The chain recombines TRBV21-1 with TRBJ2-7; TRBD1 was called by the table and not checked on the DNA. TRBV21-1 is a pseudogene segment. There are 14 residues in the CDR3.

The V call is TRBV10-3, the J call TRBJ2-2; weak D call: TRBD2 (5 bases). This CDR3 contains 17 residues. Germline V gives CDR1 ENHRY, CDR2 SYGVKD. V was pared by 3 bases and J by 3 bases, with 17 bases between. The CDR3 protein is CAISDLFRGRDTGELFF. Here the CDR3 DNA reads TGTGCCATCAGTGATTTATTCCGGGGTCGGGACACCGGGGAGCTGTTTTTT.

The chain has TRBV5-1 and TRBJ2-1; 8 bases are shared with TRBD2. This CDR3 comprises 16 residues. CDR1 is SGHRS and CDR2 is YFSETQ in the germline V gene. V trimming: 4 bases; J trimming: 2 bases; junction bases outside the gene matches: 8. DNA of the CDR3: TGCGCCAGCAGCCCGGCCGCGGGGGGCACCTACAATGAGCAGTTCTTC. It encodes CASSPAAGGTYNEQFF.

V usage is TRBV24-1 and J usage is TRBJ2-3; D may be TRBD1 (5 bases). V shed 3 bases and J shed 4 bases, with 16 bases lying between them. CDR3 length equals 16 residues. Per the germline V gene, CDR1 is KGHDR and CDR2 is SFDVKD. The CDR3: CATSDGFLGPADTQYF. In nucleotides, the CDR3 is TGTGCCACCAGTGATGGCTTTCTGGGGCCCGCAGATACGCAGTATTTT.

The chain is built from TRBV18 and TRBJ1-3; 8 bases align to TRBD1. This CDR3 is 19 amino acids long. V was clipped by 1 base and J by 0 bases; unmatched bases: 11. Germline assignment: CDR1 KGHSH and CDR2 LQKENI. The CDR3 DNA follows: TGTGCCAGCTCACCACGGGGACAGGTCCGAACCTTCTCTGGAAACACCATATATTTT. It is translated as CASSPRGQVRTFSGNTIYF.